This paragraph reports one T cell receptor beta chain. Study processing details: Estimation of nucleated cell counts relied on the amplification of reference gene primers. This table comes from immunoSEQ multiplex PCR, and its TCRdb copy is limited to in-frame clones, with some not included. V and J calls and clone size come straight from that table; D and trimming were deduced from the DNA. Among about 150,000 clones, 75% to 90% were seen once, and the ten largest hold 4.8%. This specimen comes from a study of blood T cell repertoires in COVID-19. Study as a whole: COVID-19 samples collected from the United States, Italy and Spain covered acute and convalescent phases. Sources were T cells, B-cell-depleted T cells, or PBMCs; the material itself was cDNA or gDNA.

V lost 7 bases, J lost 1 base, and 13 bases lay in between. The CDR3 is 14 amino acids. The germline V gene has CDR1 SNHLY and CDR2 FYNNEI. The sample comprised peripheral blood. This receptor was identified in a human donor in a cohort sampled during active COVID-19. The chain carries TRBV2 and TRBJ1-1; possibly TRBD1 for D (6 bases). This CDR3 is CASNGQGRNTEAFF. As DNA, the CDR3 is TGTGCCAGCAACGGCCAGGGGCGGAACACTGAAGCTTTCTTT.